This TCR beta chain was sequenced during a study of regulatory T cells in long-lasting Graves disease. Looking at the study overall: Graves' patients (newly diagnosed) had been on antithyroid drugs under 3 months. The study, taken as a whole, reports: TCR diversity in persistent Graves' patients was below that of newly diagnosed ones.

Time point in this sample: newly diagnosed GD, antithyroid drugs for less than 3 months. Construction of the TCR library relied on RNA isolated from PBMCs. Peripheral blood, 7.5 to 9 milliliters of it, was drawn into EDTA tubes. iRepertoire HTBI primers and Arm-PCR of CDR3 regions built TCR beta libraries. Using its own MiXCR run on the multiplex PCR reads, TCRdb lists one record per CDR3 protein. The sample yields 530,000 or so distinct CDR3 sequences, roughly 12% seen once. CDR1 is MGHDK, CDR2 SYGVNS, per germline. This CDR3 has 15 amino acids. The J segment lost 4 bases and the V segment lost 1 base, leaving 5 bases of the junction unmatched. This clonotype was picked up many times. Its antigen is undetermined. This sample also appeared in a second study, on T cells in Graves' hyperthyroidism and ophthalmopathy. From that paper: Calling Graves' hyperthyroidism stable meant ophthalmopathy did not progress within 18 months.

This specimen was peripheral blood mononuclear cells (PBMCs), taken at new diagnosis, from a patient treated with antithyroid drugs. The chain has TRBV25-1 and TRBJ2-7; 9 nucleotides match TRBD1. This TCR came from a man under 40 with Graves disease. Here the CDR3 DNA reads TGTGCCAGCAGTGAATGGGGGGACAGGGCGTACGAGCAGTACTTC. Translating gives CASSEWGDRAYEQYF.